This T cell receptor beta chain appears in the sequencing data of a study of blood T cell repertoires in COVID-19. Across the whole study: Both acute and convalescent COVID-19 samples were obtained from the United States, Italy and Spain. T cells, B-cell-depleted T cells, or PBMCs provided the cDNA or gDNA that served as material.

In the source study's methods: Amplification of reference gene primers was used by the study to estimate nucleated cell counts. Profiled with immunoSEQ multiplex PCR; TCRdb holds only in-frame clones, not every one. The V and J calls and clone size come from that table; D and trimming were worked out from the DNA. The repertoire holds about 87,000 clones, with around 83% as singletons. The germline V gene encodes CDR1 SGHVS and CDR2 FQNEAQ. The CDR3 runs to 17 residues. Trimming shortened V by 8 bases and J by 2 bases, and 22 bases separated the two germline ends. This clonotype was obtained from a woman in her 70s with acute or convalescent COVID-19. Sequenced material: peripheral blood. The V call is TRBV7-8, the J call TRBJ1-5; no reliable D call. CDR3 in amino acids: CASGNQGGGFGNQPQHF. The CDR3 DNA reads TGTGCCAGCGGGAACCAAGGAGGTGGGTTCGGCAATCAGCCCCAGCATTTT.